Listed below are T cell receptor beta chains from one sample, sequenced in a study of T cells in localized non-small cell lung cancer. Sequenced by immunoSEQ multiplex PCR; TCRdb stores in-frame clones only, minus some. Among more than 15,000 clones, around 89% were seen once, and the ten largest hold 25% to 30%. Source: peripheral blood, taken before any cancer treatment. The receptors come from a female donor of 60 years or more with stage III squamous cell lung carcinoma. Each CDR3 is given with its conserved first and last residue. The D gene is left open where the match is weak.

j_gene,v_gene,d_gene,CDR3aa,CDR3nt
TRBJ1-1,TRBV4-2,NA,CASSQARAGKVNTEAFF,TGTGCCAGCAGCCAAGCGCGGGCAGGGAAGGTGAACACTGAAGCTTTCTTT
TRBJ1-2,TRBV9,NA,CASSVEWAAWKGYTF,TGTGCCAGCAGCGTAGAGTGGGCGGCGTGGAAAGGCTACACCTTC
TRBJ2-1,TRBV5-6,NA,CASSPVDSYNEQFF,TGTGCCAGCAGCCCCGTCGACTCCTACAATGAGCAGTTCTTC
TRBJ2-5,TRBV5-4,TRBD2,CASSLPGLAGFQETQYF,TGTGCCAGCAGCTTACCTGGACTAGCGGGGTTTCAAGAGACCCAGTACTTC
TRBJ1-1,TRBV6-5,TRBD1,CASSTTGKEAFF,TGTGCCAGCAGCACGACAGGGAAGGAAGCTTTCTTT
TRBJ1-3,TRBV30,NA,CAWSVMYGSRQGNTIYF,TGTGCCTGGAGTGTAATGTACGGCTCCCGGCAGGGAAACACCATATATTTT
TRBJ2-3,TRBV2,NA,CASREQGLWYF,TGTGCCAGCAGGGAACAGGGACTTTGGTATTTT
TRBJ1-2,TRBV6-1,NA,CASSEHPGEGGNGYTF,TGTGCCAGCAGTGAACACCCAGGGGAGGGGGGGAATGGCTACACCTTC
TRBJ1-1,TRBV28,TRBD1,CASSLLGRQGRTEAFF,TGTGCCAGCAGTTTATTGGGCCGACAGGGGAGGACTGAAGCTTTCTTT
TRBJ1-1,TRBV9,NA,CASSGSSGTVAFF,TGTGCCAGCAGCGGTTCCTCCGGGACGGTAGCTTTCTTT
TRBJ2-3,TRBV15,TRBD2,CATSRPTGTSTTDTQYF,TGTGCCACCAGCAGGCCCACCGGGACTAGCACCACAGATACGCAGTATTTT
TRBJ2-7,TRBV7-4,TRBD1,CASSLGTGSSYEQYF,TGTGCCAGCAGCTTAGGGACAGGGAGCTCCTACGAGCAGTACTTC
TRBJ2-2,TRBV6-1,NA,CATSPGTGELFF,TGTGCCACCTCCCCAGGCACCGGGGAGCTGTTTTTT
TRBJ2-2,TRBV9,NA,CASRGVVAETGELFF,TGTGCCAGCAGAGGGGTGGTTGCTGAGACCGGGGAGCTGTTTTTT
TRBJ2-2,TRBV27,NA,CASSFGNTGELFF,TGTGCCAGCAGTTTCGGGAACACCGGGGAGCTGTTTTTT
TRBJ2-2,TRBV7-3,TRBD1,CASGSIPGQGTNTGELFF,TGTGCCAGCGGCTCAATACCGGGACAGGGGACGAACACCGGGGAGCTGTTTTTT
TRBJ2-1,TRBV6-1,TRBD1,CASRSDRGLSNEQFF,TGTGCCAGCAGATCAGACAGGGGGCTCTCGAATGAGCAGTTCTTC
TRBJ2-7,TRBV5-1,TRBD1,CASSGTGAPYEQYF,TGCGCCAGCAGCGGGACAGGGGCCCCCTACGAGCAGTACTTC
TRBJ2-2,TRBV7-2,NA,CASSLGVVTGELFF,TGTGCCAGCAGCTTAGGGGTAGTTACCGGGGAGCTGTTTTTT